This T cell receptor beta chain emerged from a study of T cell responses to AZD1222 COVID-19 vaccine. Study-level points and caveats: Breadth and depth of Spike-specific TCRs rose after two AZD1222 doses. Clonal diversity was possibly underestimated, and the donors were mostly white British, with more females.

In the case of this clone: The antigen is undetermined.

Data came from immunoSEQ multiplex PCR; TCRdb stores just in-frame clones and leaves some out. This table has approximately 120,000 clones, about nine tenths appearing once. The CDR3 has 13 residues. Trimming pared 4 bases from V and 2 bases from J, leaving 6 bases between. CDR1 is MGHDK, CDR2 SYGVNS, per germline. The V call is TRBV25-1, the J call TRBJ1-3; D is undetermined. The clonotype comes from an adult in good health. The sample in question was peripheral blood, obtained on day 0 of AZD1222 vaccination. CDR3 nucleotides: TGTGCCAGCAGTGCCGGGGCTGGAAACACCATATATTTT. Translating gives CASSAGAGNTIYF.